This TCR beta chain was identified in a study of blood T cell repertoires in COVID-19. Produced via immunoSEQ multiplex PCR; TCRdb's table is partial and in-frame only. This table holds about 16,000 clones, about 88% found once. The specimen was peripheral blood. The sequence was obtained from a man in his fifties or sixties with acute or convalescent COVID-19.

For the CDR3, the DNA is TGCGCCAGCAGCGACACGGTTGGGGCCAACGTCCTGACTTTC. This sequence encodes CASSDTVGANVLTF. The V call is TRBV5-1, the J call TRBJ2-6; D uncertain. Germline-derived CDR1 and CDR2 are SGHRS and YFSETQ. This CDR3 is 14 amino acids long. V lost 4 bases, J lost 3 bases, and 8 bases lay in between.